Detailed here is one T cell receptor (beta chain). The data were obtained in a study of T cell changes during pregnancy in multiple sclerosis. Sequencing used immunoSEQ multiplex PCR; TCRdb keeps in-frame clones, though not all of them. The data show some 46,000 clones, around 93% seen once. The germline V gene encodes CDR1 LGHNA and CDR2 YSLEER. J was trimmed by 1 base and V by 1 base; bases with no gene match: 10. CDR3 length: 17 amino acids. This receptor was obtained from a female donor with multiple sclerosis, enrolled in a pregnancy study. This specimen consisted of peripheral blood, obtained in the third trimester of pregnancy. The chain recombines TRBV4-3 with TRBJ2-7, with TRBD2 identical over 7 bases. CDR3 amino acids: CASSQVWTGTISYEQYF. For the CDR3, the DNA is TGCGCCAGCAGCCAAGTGTGGACCGGGACTATTTCCTACGAGCAGTACTTC.